What follows is one T cell receptor (beta chain) and its context. Its antigen is as yet unknown. The record originates from a study of T cells expressing NK-cell markers. On the study more broadly: Among the eight sequenced donors, seven tested HCMV-seropositive and one tested seronegative. Study observations and caveats: As a fraction of CD8+ T cells, dominant NKG2C+ clonotypes reached about 1.0-7.5% in 5 or 6 donors. Once again these clonotypes came out on top in the CD3+CD56-NKG2C+ fraction of several donors.

Germline CDR1 and CDR2: SQVTM and ANQGSEA. The CDR3 covers 13 residues. For each CDR3 protein, TCRdb gives one entry from its re-call of the 5' RACE reads, without DNA. The sample data list about 550,000 distinct CDR3 sequences. J is TRBJ1-1 and V is TRBV29-1. This sequence was found in a man younger than 35 in good health. Input material: blood T cells: a sorted CD56 or NKG2C T cell subset, CD4+ or CD8+ T cells, or bulk PBMC T cells (not recorded which). The CDR3 region is CSVDSSEHTEAFF.